Presented here are 10 T cell receptor beta chains from one specimen sequenced in a study of blood T cells in healthy people across ages. For the second PCR, which ran for about 7 to 12 cycles, a sample-barcoded 5' primer and a J-beta primer mix were used. TCRdb re-called the 5' RACE reads with MiXCR, one entry per CDR3 protein. The table shows 800,000 to 950,000 distinct CDR3 sequences, with 25% to 35% occurring only once. This sample also belongs to another study, concerning T cells of mothers and their children.

What was sequenced was blood. Every receptor here comes from a middle-aged woman in good health.

The chain uses TRBV18 and TRBJ2-7; TRBD1 agrees at 9 bases. After removal of 11 bases from V and 7 bases from J, the junction contained 9 bases not matched to a gene. This CDR3 spans 12 amino acids. The germline CDR1 and CDR2 sequences are KGHSH and LQKENI. In nucleotides, the CDR3 is TGTGCCGGGGGACAGGGCTACAAGGAGCAGTACTTC. Protein product: CAGGQGYKEQYF.

The V and J genes are TRBV7-2 and TRBJ2-5; 7 bases align to TRBD1. V trimming: 5 bases; J trimming: 3 bases; junction bases outside the gene matches: 12. There are 16 residues in the CDR3. CDR1 SGHTA and CDR2 FQGNSA come from the germline V gene. As DNA, the CDR3 is TGTGCCAGCAGCACTCGCCCGACAGGGATAAAAGAGACCCAGTACTTC. Translating gives CASSTRPTGIKETQYF.

CDR3 DNA: TGCGCCAGCAGCAACCCTAGCGGGAGCTTCTACAATGAGCAGTTCTTC. Translated: CASSNPSGSFYNEQFF. The chain recombines TRBV5-1 with TRBJ2-1; TRBD2 aligns across 10 bases. Germline V gives CDR1 SGHRS, CDR2 YFSETQ. J lost 3 bases, V lost 4 bases, and 7 bases had no gene match. This CDR3 has 16 amino acids.

This clonotype was picked up a small number of times. The chain is built from TRBV3-1 and TRBJ2-7, with 7 nucleotides matching TRBD2. With 2 bases clipped from V and 3 bases from J, the junction kept 10 bases outside the gene matches. This CDR3 is built from 16 residues. CDR1 and CDR2 from the germline V gene are LGHDT and YNNKEL (reference sequence). The CDR3 DNA follows: TGTGCCAGCAGCCAAAAGTGGAGCGGGGCGAGCTACGAGCAGTACTTC. Translating gives CASSQKWSGASYEQYF.

The CDR3 DNA follows: TGTGCCAGCAGCGTAGGAGGCGGAGCGGGGGAGCAGTTCTTC. This translates into CASSVGGGAGEQFF. V is TRBV9 and J is TRBJ2-1, with 7 positions matching TRBD2. The CDR3 runs 14 residues. CDR1 is SGDLS and CDR2 is YYNGEE in the germline V gene. V shed 0 bases, J shed 10 bases, and the junction held 7 bases outside the gene matches.

This clonotype has just a few counts. The chain couples TRBV10-3 to TRBJ2-3; a possible D gene is TRBD2 (5 bases). Germline CDR1 and CDR2: ENHRY and SYGVKD. This CDR3 region has 15 residues. Between the trimmed V and J ends, which lost 0 bases and 7 bases, there was a span of 14 bases. DNA of the CDR3: TGTGCCATCAGTGAGTCGACTTCGCCGGGGAATACGCAGTATTTT. Residues: CAISESTSPGNTQYF.

V and J are TRBV7-3 and TRBJ2-1, with 11 bases matching TRBD2. The CDR3 sequence is 16 residues long. The germline V gene encodes CDR1 SGHTA and CDR2 FQGTGA. The junction had 12 bases not matched to a gene; V was cut back by 5 bases and J by 9 bases. This chain's CDR3 is CASSPVAGGHGSEQFF. The DNA for the CDR3 is TGTGCCAGCAGCCCTGTAGCGGGGGGGCATGGCAGTGAGCAGTTCTTC. The variable domain in full, completed from reference TRBV7-3 and TRBJ2-1, reads GAGVSQTPSNKVTEKGKYVELRCDPISGHTALYWYRQSLGQGPEFLIYFQGTGAADDSGLPNDRFFAVRPEGSVSTLKIQRTERGDSAVYLCASSPVAGGHGSEQFFGPGTRLTVL.

The table lists this clonotype with many counts. CDR3 coding DNA: TGTGCCAGCAGTAATACCAGTCCGGGACTAGCGACCTACGAGCAGTACTTC. This gives the protein CASSNTSPGLATYEQYF. This sequence joins TRBV28 and TRBJ2-7; the match to TRBD2 covers 10 bases. CDR1 and CDR2 from the germline V gene are MDHEN and SYDVKM. There are 17 residues in the CDR3. V gave up 5 bases and J gave up 2 bases; unmatched junction bases: 12.

This clonotype was detected ten times or more. J is TRBJ2-5 and V is TRBV7-2; D gene ambiguous. Germline V gives CDR1 SGHTA, CDR2 FQGNSA. The germline V and J ends were trimmed by 0 bases and 1 base, with 6 bases remaining between them. The CDR3 sequence is 14 residues long. This CDR3 reads CASSLAGFQETQYF. The CDR3 DNA sequence: TGTGCCAGCAGCTTAGCGGGGTTCCAAGAGACCCAGTACTTC.

The sample holds a few counts of this clonotype. The chain couples TRBV27 to TRBJ2-2, with D perhaps matching TRBD1 (6 bases). From germline, CDR1 is MNHEY and CDR2 SMNVEV (reference sequence). V was trimmed by 4 bases and J by 0 bases, leaving 12 bases between them. This CDR3 has 16 residues. CDR3 sequence: CASSYLTGANTGELFF. DNA for the CDR3: TGTGCCAGCAGTTACTTGACAGGAGCGAACACCGGGGAGCTGTTTTTT.